What follows are 15 T cell receptor beta chains derived from one specimen sequenced in a study of blood T cell repertoires in COVID-19. Only in-frame clones appear in the TCRdb table, and some are missing; sequencing was by immunoSEQ multiplex PCR. This repertoire shows hundreds of thousands of clones, 86% found once; its top ten account for just over 7%. The sequenced sample was peripheral blood. These receptor sequences come from a woman aged 60-75 years with COVID-19, enrolled during active disease.

The J gene is TRBJ1-1, the V gene TRBV6-6; 11 nucleotides align to TRBD1. The CDR3 has 15 residues. The V gene's germline CDR1 is MNHNY and CDR2 SVGAGI (reference sequence). Trimming removed 6 bases from V and 3 bases from J; junction bases left unmatched: 6. CDR3 protein: CASSQGQGVYTEAFF. The CDR3 bases are TGTGCCAGCAGCCAGGGACAGGGGGTATACACTGAAGCTTTCTTT.

The chain recombines TRBV4-1 with TRBJ2-5; 16 bases align to TRBD2. The germline CDR1 and CDR2 sequences are MGHRA and YSYEKL. The CDR3 covers 19 residues. The V and J ends lost 7 bases and 5 bases, in that order; junction bases with no gene match: 16. The CDR3 nucleotides are TGCGCCAGCAACCCGAGGCCCGGGACTAGCGGGGGGGCTAGGGAGACCCAGTACTTC. Translated, it gives CASNPRPGTSGGARETQYF.

The rearrangement uses TRBV5-1 and TRBJ2-3; D might be TRBD1 (6 bases). The V end lost 2 bases, the J end lost 2 bases, and 12 bases lay between the germline ends. The CDR3 is 15 amino acids. The germline V gene encodes CDR1 SGHRS and CDR2 YFSETQ. DNA of the CDR3: TGCGCCAGCAGCTTCGGGACACCCCTCACAGATACGCAGTATTTT. This encodes CASSFGTPLTDTQYF. Supplemented by reference TRBV5-1 and TRBJ2-3, the full variable domain reads KAGVTQTPRYLIKTRGQQVTLSCSPISGHRSVSWYQQTPGQGLQFLFEYFSETQRNKGNFPGRFSGRQFSNSRSEMNVSTLELGDSALYLCASSFGTPLTDTQYFGPGTRLTVL.

The rearrangement links TRBV2 to TRBJ2-4; unclear D gene. CDR3 length equals 15 residues. Germline V lookup: CDR1 SNHLY, CDR2 FYNNEI. V was pared by 2 bases and J by 3 bases, with 11 bases between. DNA of the CDR3: TGTGCCAGCAGTGAATTCTCACAGCTCAAAAACATTCAGTACTTC. It encodes CASSEFSQLKNIQYF. The full variable domain, with the rest looked up from reference TRBV2 and TRBJ2-4, is EPEVTQTPSHQVTQMGQEVILRCVPISNHLYFYWYRQILGQKVEFLVSFYNNEISEKSEIFDDQFSVERPDGSNFTLKIRSTKLEDSAMYFCASSEFSQLKNIQYFGAGTRLSVL.

V gene TRBV6-4 combines with J gene TRBJ2-3; D not certain. The CDR3 sequence is 13 residues long. Germline-derived CDR1 and CDR2 are MRHNA and SNTAGT. V lost 4 bases and J lost 6, with 11 bases in between. Written as DNA, the CDR3 is TGTGCCAGCAGTGTAACCCGTGCGGATACGCAGTATTTT. Amino acids: CASSVTRADTQYF.

The chain uses TRBV4-1 and TRBJ2-3; tentatively, D is TRBD1 (5 bases). Between the trimmed V and J ends, which lost 2 bases and 0 bases, there was a span of 15 bases. Germline-derived CDR1 and CDR2 are MGHRA and YSYEKL. CDR3 size: 17 residues. The CDR3, as DNA: TGCGCCAGCAGCCAACGGAGTGGGGCGTCTAGCACAGATACGCAGTATTTT. It encodes CASSQRSGASSTDTQYF.

V and J are TRBV4-2 and TRBJ2-6; 14 bases fit TRBD2. Losses at the gene ends were 4 bases for V and 1 base for J; bases not matched to a gene: 6. CDR1 and CDR2 from the germline V gene are LGHNA and YNFKEQ. The CDR3 covers 19 residues. CDR3 nucleotides: TGTGCCAGCAGCCCGGGACTAGCGGGGGTCATTTCTGGGGCCAACGTCCTGACTTTC. Translated: CASSPGLAGVISGANVLTF.

The chain employs TRBV7-6 and TRBJ2-5; 10 positions match TRBD2. The germline V gene has CDR1 SGHVS and CDR2 FNYEAQ. V gave up 6 bases and J gave up 0 bases; unmatched junction bases: 4. The CDR3 length is 15 residues. The CDR3 loop reads CASSELAGYQETQYF. In nucleotides, the CDR3 is TGTGCCAGCAGTGAACTAGCGGGGTACCAAGAGACCCAGTACTTC. Full variable domain (rest looked up from reference TRBV7-6 and TRBJ2-5): GAGVSQSPRYKVTKRGQDVALRCDPISGHVSLYWYRQALGQGPEFLTYFNYEAQQDKSGLPNDRFSAERPEGSISTLTIQRTEQRDSAMYRCASSELAGYQETQYFGPGTRLLVL.

The chain joins TRBV30 to TRBJ1-5; 7 positions match TRBD1. The junction had 7 bases not matched to a gene; V was cut back by 8 bases and J by 3 bases. CDR1 GTSNPN and CDR2 SVGIG come from the germline V gene (reference sequence). The CDR3 runs to 13 residues. CDR3 DNA: TGTGCCCACGGGGACAGCCACAATCAGCCCCAGCATTTT. Encoded protein: CAHGDSHNQPQHF.

This clone was recorded a few times. The chain links TRBV23-1 to TRBJ1-2, with D possibly being TRBD1 (5 bases). TRBV23-1 is an ORF, with its function uncertain. The CDR3 loop spans 14 amino acids. The V gene lost 3 bases and the J gene lost 3 bases, with 11 bases spanning the gap. For the CDR3, the DNA is TGCGCCAGCAGTCATCCCGGACACCACTATGGCTACACCTTC. Translating gives CASSHPGHHYGYTF.

V and J are TRBV7-3 and TRBJ2-7; the match to TRBD1 covers 9 bases. This CDR3 spans 14 amino acids. J gave up 5 bases and V 5 bases, and 7 bases lay outside the gene matches. From germline, CDR1 is SGHTA and CDR2 FQGTGA. The CDR3 bases are TGTGCCAGCAGCCAGGGACAGGGAGGGAACGAGCAGTACTTC. Its protein product is CASSQGQGGNEQYF.

The CDR3 reads CASSQGSTGELFF. Here the CDR3 DNA reads TGTGCCAGCAGCCAGGGGTCCACCGGGGAGCTGTTTTTT. This chain uses TRBV11-3 with TRBJ2-2; possible D gene TRBD1, 6 bases. CDR1 SGHNT and CDR2 YENEEA come from the germline V gene. The CDR3 has 13 amino acids. Trimming removed 5 bases at V and 4 bases at J, with 8 bases between. The entire variable domain, with the rest obtained from reference TRBV11-3 and TRBJ2-2, is as follows: EAGVVQSPRYKIIEKKQPVAFWCNPISGHNTLYWYLQNLGQGPELLIRYENEEAVDDSQLPKDRFSAERLKGVDSTLKIQPAELGDSAVYLCASSQGSTGELFFGEGSRLTVL.

The DNA of the CDR3 is TGTGCCAGCAGTCCCCCAACAGGCCTATCTGGAAACACCATATATTTT. This gives the protein CASSPPTGLSGNTIYF. The chain is built from TRBV28 and TRBJ1-3; D perhaps matches TRBD1 (5 bases). Deletions cut 5 bases from V and 1 base from J, with 15 bases between. Germline V lookup: CDR1 MDHEN, CDR2 SYDVKM. The length of the CDR3 is 16 residues.

The rearrangement joins TRBV6-5 to TRBJ2-2; TRBD1 is a possible D gene (6 bases). Per germline, CDR1 MNHEY and CDR2 SVGAGI. V was shortened by 7 bases and J by 7 bases, with 10 bases between the two germline ends. This CDR3 contains 12 residues. The CDR3 coding sequence is TGTGCCAGCACTAAGGGGGTCGGGGAGCTGTTTTTT. Encoded protein: CASTKGVGELFF.

This sequence joins TRBV4-1 and TRBJ1-2, with no clear D. Germline CDR1 and CDR2: MGHRA and YSYEKL. Trimming stripped 1 base from V and 7 bases from J, with 16 bases between. This CDR3 has 15 residues. CDR3 nucleotides: TGCGCCAGCAGCCAAGGACTGGTAGGCGGTTTTGGCTACACCTTC. Translating gives CASSQGLVGGFGYTF.